The 9 T cell receptor beta chains below were found in one sample sequenced in a study of CD8+ T cells in alopecia areata. cDNA reverse transcribed from extracted RNA served as the sequencing template. Assay used: immunoSEQ multiplex PCR; TCRdb lists only in-frame clones, some missing. The data show roughly 150,000 clones, approximately 65% seen once. Sequencing was performed on CD8+ T cells sorted from blood. Source of these receptors: a human donor in good health.

The genes are TRBV5-4 and TRBJ2-1, with D possibly matching TRBD1 (5 bases). V lost 0 bases, J lost 6 bases, and 10 bases lay in between. This CDR3 has 14 residues. Germline V gene lookup returns CDR1 SGHNT and CDR2 YYREEE (reference sequence). The CDR3 bases are TGTGCCAGCAGCTTGGAAAGGGGATTCAATGAGCAGTTCTTC. Translation gives CASSLERGFNEQFF.

The rearrangement joins TRBV5-4 to TRBJ2-3; perhaps TRBD2 as D (6 bases). The CDR3 totals 14 residues. The germline CDR1 and CDR2 sequences are SGHNT and YYREEE (reference sequence). V was trimmed by 0 bases and J by 4 bases, leaving 9 bases between them. This chain's CDR3 is CASSLGRGADTQYF. The CDR3 nucleotides are TGTGCCAGCAGCTTGGGGAGGGGAGCAGATACGCAGTATTTT.

The genes are TRBV19 and TRBJ2-7; 12 nucleotides line up with TRBD2. J gave up 7 bases and V 5 bases, and 9 bases lay outside the gene matches. This CDR3 is 15 amino acids long. Looked up from germline, CDR1 is LNHDA and CDR2 is SQIVND (reference sequence). CDR3: CASSGGLAGIREQYF. DNA for the CDR3: TGTGCCAGTAGTGGTGGACTAGCGGGAATAAGGGAGCAGTACTTC.

The table lists this clone with a few counts. The chain is built from TRBV29-1 and TRBJ2-1; D may be TRBD1 (6 bases). The CDR3 covers 10 residues. The V and J ends lost 6 bases and 12 bases respectively, with 12 bases between them. CDR1 and CDR2 from the germline V gene are SQVTM and ANQGSEA. For the CDR3, the DNA is TGCAGCGTCGATACAGGGAGGCAGTTCTTC. This encodes CSVDTGRQFF.

The chain couples TRBV5-1 to TRBJ2-1; D is perhaps TRBD2 (6 bases). Trimming cost V 1 base and J 10 bases, with 12 bases left between them. This CDR3 spans 13 amino acids. Germline CDR1 and CDR2: SGHRS and YFSETQ. CDR3 bases: TGCGCCAGCAGCTTGTCGGGAGTTGTAGAGCAGTTCTTC. Protein sequence: CASSLSGVVEQFF.

The CDR3 protein is CASSVGTSGEQFF. The DNA of the CDR3 is TGTGCCAGCAGCGTTGGGACTAGCGGTGAGCAGTTCTTC. The chain joins TRBV9 to TRBJ2-1; TRBD2 matches 11 bases. Germline loops: CDR1 SGDLS, CDR2 YYNGEE. The CDR3 totals 13 residues. V was pared by 2 bases and J by 9 bases, with 1 base of the junction left unmatched.

This clone was detected only a few times. The chain links TRBV25-1 to TRBJ1-2; D may be TRBD1 (5 bases). The germline gives CDR1 MGHDK, CDR2 SYGVNS. V lost 3 bases, J lost 0 bases, and 14 bases lay in between. CDR3 size: 16 residues. Here the CDR3 DNA reads TGTGCCAGCAGTGACGTGGGGCAGGATCCTAACTATGGCTACACCTTC. Translated: CASSDVGQDPNYGYTF.

This clone was detected a few times. The rearrangement links TRBV29-1 to TRBJ2-1; TRBD2 aligns across 9 bases. The germline V gene has CDR1 SQVTM and CDR2 ANQGSEA. There are 14 residues in the CDR3. Losses at the gene ends were 7 bases for V and 6 bases for J; bases not matched to a gene: 10. The CDR3 nucleotides read TGCAGCGGGGCGGCGGGAGGGCCGTCCAATGAGCAGTTCTTC. Encoded protein: CSGAAGGPSNEQFF.

This rearrangement joins TRBV4-2 to TRBJ2-7; possibly TRBD1 or TRBD2 for D (5 bases each). The CDR3 has 14 amino acids. Germline V CDR1 and CDR2: LGHNA, YNFKEQ. Trimming took 0 bases from V and 4 from J, leaving 10 bases between them. The CDR3 DNA reads TGTGCCAGCAGCCAAGATGGGACGCTGTACGAGCAGTACTTC. Its protein is CASSQDGTLYEQYF.